This TCR beta chain was sequenced for a study of blood T cells in healthy people across ages. CDR1 SQVTM and CDR2 ANQGSEA come from the germline V gene. The ends were cut back, 1 base at V and 4 bases at J, with 13 bases in the middle. The CDR3 extends over 14 amino acids. Together with a sample-barcoded 5' primer, a J-beta primer mix was included in a second PCR lasting 7 to 11 cycles. TCRdb processed the 5' RACE reads anew with MiXCR; each CDR3 protein has one entry. The sample has about 1.1 million distinct CDR3 sequences, around two fifths seen once. The origin of this receptor is a man aged 18 to 30 in good health. The rearrangement joins TRBV29-1 to TRBJ1-1; D remains ambiguous. Sequencing input: blood. The DNA for the CDR3 is TGCAGCGTTGAAGCCCGGGTGGGGTTCACTGAAGCTTTCTTT. Protein: CSVEARVGFTEAFF.